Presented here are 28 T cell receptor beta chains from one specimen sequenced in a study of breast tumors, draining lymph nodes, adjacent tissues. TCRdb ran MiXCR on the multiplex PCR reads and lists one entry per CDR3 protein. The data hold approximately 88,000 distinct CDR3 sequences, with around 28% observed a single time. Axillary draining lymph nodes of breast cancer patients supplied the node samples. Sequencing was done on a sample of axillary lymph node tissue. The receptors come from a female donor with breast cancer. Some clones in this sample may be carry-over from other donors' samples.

The CDR3 sequence is CASSLSQRGGGETQYF. Written as DNA, the CDR3 is TGTGCCAGCAGTTTATCCCAGCGGGGGGGCGGTGAGACCCAGTACTTC. The rearrangement uses TRBV12-3 or TRBV12-4 and TRBJ2-5; 10 bases match TRBD2. The J segment lost 5 bases and the V segment lost 2 bases, leaving 8 bases of the junction unmatched. This CDR3 has 16 amino acids.

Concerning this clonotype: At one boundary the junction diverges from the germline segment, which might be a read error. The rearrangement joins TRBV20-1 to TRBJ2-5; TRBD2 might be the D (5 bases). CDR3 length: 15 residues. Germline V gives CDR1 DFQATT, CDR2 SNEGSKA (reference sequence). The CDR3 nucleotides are TGCAGTGCTAGACAGAGGAGGATAATACGAGAGACCCGGTACTTC. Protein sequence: CSARQRRIIRETRYF.

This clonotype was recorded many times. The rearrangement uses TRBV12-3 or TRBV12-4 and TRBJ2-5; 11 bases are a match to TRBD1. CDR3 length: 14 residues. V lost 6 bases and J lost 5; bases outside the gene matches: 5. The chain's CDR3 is CASSGTGGRETQYF. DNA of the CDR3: TGTGCCAGCAGCGGGACAGGGGGTAGGGAGACCCAGTACTTC.

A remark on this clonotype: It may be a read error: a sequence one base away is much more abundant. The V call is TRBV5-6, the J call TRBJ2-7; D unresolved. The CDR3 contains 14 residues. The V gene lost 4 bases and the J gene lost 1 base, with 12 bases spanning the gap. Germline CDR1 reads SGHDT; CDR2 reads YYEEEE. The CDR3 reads CASSDRRASYEQYF. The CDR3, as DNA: TGTGCCAGCAGCGACCGTAGGGCTTCCTACGAGCAGTACTTC.

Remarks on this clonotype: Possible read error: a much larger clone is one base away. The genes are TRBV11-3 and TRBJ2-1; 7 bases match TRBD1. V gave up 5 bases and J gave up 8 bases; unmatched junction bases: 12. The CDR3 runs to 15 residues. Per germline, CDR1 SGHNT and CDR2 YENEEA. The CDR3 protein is CASSVGGQAVHEQFF. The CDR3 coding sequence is TGTGCCAGCAGCGTAGGTGGACAGGCCGTCCATGAGCAGTTCTTC.

CDR3 region: CASSTPRTGVLRETQYF. The DNA of the CDR3 is TGTGCCAGCAGTACACCCCGGACAGGGGTCCTTCGGGAGACCCAGTACTTC. The chain joins TRBV27 to TRBJ2-5, with TRBD1 matching over 9 bases. CDR1 MNHEY and CDR2 SMNVEV come from the germline V gene (reference sequence). The CDR3 spans 17 residues. V was pared by 5 bases and J by 5 bases, with 15 bases of the junction left unmatched.

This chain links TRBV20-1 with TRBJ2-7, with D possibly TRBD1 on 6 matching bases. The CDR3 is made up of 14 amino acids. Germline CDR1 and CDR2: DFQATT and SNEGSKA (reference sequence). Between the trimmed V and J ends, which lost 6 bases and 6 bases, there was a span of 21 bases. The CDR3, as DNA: TGCAGTGCCACAGGACAGCCACTATTTTCCGAGCAGTACTTC. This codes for CSATGQPLFSEQYF.

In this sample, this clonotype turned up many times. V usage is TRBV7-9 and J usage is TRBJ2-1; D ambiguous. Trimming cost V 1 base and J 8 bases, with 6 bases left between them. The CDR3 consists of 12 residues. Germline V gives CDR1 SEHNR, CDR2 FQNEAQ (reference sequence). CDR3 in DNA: TGTGCCAGCAGCTTAGGTTCGTATGAGCAGTTCTTC. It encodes CASSLGSYEQFF.

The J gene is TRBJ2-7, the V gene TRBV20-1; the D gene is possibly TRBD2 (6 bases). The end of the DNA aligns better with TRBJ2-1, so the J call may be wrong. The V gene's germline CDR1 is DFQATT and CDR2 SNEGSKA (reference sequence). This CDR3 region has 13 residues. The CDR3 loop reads CSASSTSFPEQFF. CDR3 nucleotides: TGCAGTGCTAGTAGTACTAGCTTCCCTGAGCAGTTCTTC.

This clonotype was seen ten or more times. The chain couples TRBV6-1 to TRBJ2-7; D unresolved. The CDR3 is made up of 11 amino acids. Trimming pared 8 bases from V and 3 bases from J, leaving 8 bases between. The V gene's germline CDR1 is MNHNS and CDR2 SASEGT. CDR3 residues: CASGNGYEQYF. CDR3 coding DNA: TGTGCCAGCGGGAACGGCTACGAGCAGTACTTC.

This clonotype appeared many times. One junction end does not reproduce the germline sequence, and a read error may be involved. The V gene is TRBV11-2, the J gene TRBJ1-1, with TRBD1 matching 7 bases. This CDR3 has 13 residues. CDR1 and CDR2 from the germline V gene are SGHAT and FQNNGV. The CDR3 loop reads CASSVDRDTEAFF. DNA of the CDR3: TGTGCCAGCAGCGTAGACAGGGACACTGAAGCTTTCTTT.

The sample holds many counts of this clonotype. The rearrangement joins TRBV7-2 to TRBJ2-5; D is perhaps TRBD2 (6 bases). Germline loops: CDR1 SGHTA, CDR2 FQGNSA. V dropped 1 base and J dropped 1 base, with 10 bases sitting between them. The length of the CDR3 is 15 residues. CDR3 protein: CASSLVGSPQETQYF. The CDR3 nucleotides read TGTGCCAGCAGCTTAGTCGGGAGTCCCCAAGAGACCCAGTACTTC. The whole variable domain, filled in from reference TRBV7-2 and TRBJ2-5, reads GAGVSQSPSNKVTEKGKDVELRCDPISGHTALYWYRQSLGQGLEFLIYFQGNSAPDKSGLPSDRFSAERTGGSVSTLTIQRTQQEDSAVYLCASSLVGSPQETQYFGPGTRLLVL.

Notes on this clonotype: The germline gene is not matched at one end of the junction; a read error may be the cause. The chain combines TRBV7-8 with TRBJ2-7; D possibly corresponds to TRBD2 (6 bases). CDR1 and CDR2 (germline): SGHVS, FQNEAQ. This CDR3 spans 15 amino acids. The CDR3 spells CAGSSPWDSDYEQYF. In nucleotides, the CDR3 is TGTGCCGGCAGCTCTCCTTGGGACTCCGACTACGAGCAGTACTTC.

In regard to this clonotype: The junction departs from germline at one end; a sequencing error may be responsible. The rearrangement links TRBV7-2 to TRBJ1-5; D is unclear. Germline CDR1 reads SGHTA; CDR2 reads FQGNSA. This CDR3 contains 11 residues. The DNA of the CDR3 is TGCTCCCAGGTGGGGAATCAGCCCCAGCATTTT. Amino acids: CSQVGNQPQHF.

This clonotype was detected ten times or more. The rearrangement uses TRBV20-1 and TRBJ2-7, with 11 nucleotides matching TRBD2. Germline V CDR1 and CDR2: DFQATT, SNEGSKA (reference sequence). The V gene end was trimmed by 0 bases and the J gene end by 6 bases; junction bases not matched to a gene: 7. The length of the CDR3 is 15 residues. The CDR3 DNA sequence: TGCAGTGCTAGAGACGGGCTAGCGGGAGGCGGCGAGCAGTACTTC. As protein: CSARDGLAGGGEQYF.

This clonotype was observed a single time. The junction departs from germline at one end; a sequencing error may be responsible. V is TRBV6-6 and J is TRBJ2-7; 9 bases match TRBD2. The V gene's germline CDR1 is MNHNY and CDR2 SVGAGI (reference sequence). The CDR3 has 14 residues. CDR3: CASGQTSGACEQYF. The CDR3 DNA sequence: TGTGCCAGCGGACAGACTAGCGGTGCCTGCGAGCAGTATTTC.

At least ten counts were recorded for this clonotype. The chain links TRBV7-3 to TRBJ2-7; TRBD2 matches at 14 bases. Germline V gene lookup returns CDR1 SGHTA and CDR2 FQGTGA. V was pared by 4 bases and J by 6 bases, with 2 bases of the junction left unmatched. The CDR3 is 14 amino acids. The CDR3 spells CASSSGLAGGEQYF. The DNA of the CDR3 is TGTGCCAGCAGCTCCGGACTAGCGGGAGGCGAGCAGTACTTC.

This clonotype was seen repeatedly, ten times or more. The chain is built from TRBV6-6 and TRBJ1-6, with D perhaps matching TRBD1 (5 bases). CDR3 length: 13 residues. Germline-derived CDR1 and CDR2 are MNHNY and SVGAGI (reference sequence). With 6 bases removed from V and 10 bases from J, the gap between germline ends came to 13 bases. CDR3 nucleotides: TGTGCCAGCAGCCCCCGGGGCGACTCACCCCTCCACTTT. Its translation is CASSPRGDSPLHF.

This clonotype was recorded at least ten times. CDR3 in DNA: TGTGCCAGCAGACACCGGGAAGGCCTTCCCGGCTACACCTTC. It translates to CASRHREGLPGYTF. This chain connects TRBV5-6 to TRBJ1-2; no definite D call. The germline gives CDR1 SGHDT, CDR2 YYEEEE. The CDR3 consists of 14 residues. The ends were cut back, 5 bases at V and 8 bases at J, with 19 bases in the middle.

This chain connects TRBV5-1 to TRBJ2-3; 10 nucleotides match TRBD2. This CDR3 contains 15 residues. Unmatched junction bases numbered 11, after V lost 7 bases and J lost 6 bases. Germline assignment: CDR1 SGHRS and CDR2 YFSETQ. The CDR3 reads CASARALAGVDTQYF. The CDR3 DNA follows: TGCGCCAGCGCAAGGGCCCTAGCGGGAGTGGATACGCAGTATTTT.

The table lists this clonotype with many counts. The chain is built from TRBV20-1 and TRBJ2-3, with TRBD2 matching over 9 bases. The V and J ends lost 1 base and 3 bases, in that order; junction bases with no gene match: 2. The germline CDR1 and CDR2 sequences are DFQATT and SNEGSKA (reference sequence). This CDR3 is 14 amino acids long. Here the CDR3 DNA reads TGCAGTGCTAGAGGTAGCGGGAGTACAGATACGCAGTATTTT. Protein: CSARGSGSTDTQYF.

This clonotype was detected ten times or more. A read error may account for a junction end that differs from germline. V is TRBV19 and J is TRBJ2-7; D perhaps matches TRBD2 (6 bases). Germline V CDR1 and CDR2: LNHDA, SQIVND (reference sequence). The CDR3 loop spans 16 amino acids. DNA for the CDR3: TGTGCCAGTAGTACTCGGGACTCCCGACGATCCTCCGAGCAGTACTTC. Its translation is CASSTRDSRRSSEQYF.

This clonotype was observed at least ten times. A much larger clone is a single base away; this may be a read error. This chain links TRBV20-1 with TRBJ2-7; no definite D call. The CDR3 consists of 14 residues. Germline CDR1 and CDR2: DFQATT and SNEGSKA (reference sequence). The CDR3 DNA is TGCAGTGCTAGAGCTCTACCGAACTCCTCCGAGCAGTACTTC. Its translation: CSARALPNSSEQYF.

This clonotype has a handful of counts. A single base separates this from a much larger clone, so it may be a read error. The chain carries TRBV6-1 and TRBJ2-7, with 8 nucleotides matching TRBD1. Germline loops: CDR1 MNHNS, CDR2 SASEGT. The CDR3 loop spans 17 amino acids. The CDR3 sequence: CASSQAQLVVRGREQYF. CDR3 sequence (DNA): TGTGCCAGCAGTCAAGCGCAATTGGTTGTCAGGGGGCGCGAGCAGTACTTC.

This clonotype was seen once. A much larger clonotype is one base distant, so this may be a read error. The CDR3 bases are TGCGCCAGCAGCTTGGAACTAGCGGGAGGGCCAGGGACCGGGGAGCTGTTTTTT. The encoded protein is CASSLELAGGPGTGELFF. This rearrangement joins TRBV5-1 to TRBJ2-2; 13 bases are a match to TRBD2. Germline loops: CDR1 SGHRS, CDR2 YFSETQ. The trim removed 0 bases at V and 5 bases at J, leaving 7 bases unmatched. CDR3 length equals 18 residues.

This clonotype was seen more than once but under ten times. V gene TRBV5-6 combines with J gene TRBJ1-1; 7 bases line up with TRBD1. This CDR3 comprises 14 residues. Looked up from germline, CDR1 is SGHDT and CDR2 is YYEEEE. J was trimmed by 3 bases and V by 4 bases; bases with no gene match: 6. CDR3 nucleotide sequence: TGTGCCAGCAGCCGACCAGGGGGTGACACTGAAGCTTTCTTT. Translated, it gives CASSRPGGDTEAFF.

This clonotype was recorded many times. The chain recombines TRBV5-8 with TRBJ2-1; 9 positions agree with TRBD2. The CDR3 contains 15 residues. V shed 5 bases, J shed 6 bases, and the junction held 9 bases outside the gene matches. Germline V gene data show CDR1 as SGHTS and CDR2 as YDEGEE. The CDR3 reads CASRPTASGANEQFF. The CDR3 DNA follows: TGTGCCAGCAGACCAACGGCTAGCGGGGCCAATGAGCAGTTCTTC.

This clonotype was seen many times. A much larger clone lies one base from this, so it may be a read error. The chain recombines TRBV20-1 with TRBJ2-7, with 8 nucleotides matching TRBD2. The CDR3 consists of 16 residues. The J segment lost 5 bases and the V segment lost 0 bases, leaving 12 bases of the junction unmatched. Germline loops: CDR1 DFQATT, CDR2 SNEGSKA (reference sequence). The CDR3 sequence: CSARDPSGSTRDEQYF. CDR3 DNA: TGCAGTGCTAGAGATCCCAGCGGGAGTACGAGGGACGAGCAGTACTTC.